This TCR beta chain stems from a study of CD8+CD57+ T cells in acquired aplastic anemia. This CDR3 is built from 11 residues. The V end was cut by 4 bases, the J end by 12 bases, with 11 bases between. The germline V gene encodes CDR1 SGHTA and CDR2 FQGNSA. The use of genomic DNA as template underpinned the TCR beta VDJ and CDR3 profiling. TCRdb reprocessed the reads with MiXCR, giving one entry per CDR3 protein. The repertoire holds roughly 250,000 distinct CDR3 sequences, with roughly 82% as singletons. Previously, flow cytometry had revealed CD8+CD57+ cell expansion in the patients chosen for sequencing.

Material for sequencing was sorted CD4+, CD8+, or CD8+CD57+ T cells (not recorded which) from PBMCs. The TCR originated in a human donor with aplastic anemia. The chain combines TRBV7-2 with TRBJ2-3, with D uncertain. CDR3 residues: CASSSSQNQYF. Here the CDR3 DNA reads TGTGCCAGCAGCTCTTCTCAAAACCAGTATTTT. The full variable domain, in which reference TRBV7-2 and TRBJ2-3 provide the parts outside the CDR3, is GAGVSQSPSNKVTEKGKDVELRCDPISGHTALYWYRQSLGQGLEFLIYFQGNSAPDKSGLPSDRFSAERTGGSVSTLTIQRTQQEDSAVYLCASSSSQNQYFGPGTRLTVL.